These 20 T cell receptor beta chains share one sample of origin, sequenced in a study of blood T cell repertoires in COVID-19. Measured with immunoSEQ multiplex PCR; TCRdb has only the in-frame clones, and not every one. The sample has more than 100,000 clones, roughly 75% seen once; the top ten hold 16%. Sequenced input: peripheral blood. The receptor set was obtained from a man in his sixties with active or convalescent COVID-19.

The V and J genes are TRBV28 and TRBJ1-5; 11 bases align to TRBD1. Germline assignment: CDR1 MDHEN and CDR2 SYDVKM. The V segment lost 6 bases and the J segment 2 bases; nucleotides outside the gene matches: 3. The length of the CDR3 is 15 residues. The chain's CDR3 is CASRRTGGGNQPQHF. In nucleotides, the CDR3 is TGTGCCAGCAGAAGGACAGGGGGCGGCAATCAGCCCCAGCATTTT.

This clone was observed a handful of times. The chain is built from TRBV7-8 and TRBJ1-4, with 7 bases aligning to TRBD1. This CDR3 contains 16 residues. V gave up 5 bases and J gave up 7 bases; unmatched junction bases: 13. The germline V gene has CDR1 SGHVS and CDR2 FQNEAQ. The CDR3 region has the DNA TGTGCCAGCAGCCATTTGTGGGACAGAAGGATTGAAAAACTGTTTTTT. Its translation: CASSHLWDRRIEKLFF.

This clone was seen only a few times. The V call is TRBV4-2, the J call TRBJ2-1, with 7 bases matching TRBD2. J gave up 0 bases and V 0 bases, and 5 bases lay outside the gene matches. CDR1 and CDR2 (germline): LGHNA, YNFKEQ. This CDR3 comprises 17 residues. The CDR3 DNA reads TGTGCCAGCAGCCAAGATAACGCGGGAGTCTCCTACAATGAGCAGTTCTTC. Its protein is CASSQDNAGVSYNEQFF.

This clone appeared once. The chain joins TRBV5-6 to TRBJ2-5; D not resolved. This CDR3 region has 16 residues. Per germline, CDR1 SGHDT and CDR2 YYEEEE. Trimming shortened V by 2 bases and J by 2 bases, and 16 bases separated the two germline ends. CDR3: CASSFLVVYKQETQYF. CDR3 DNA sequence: TGTGCCAGCAGCTTCCTTGTCGTGTACAAGCAAGAGACCCAGTACTTC. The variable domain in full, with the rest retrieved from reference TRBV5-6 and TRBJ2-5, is DAGVTQSPTHLIKTRGQQVTLRCSPKSGHDTVSWYQQALGQGPQFIFQYYEEEERQRGNFPDRFSGHQFPNYSSELNVNALLLGDSALYLCASSFLVVYKQETQYFGPGTRLLVL.

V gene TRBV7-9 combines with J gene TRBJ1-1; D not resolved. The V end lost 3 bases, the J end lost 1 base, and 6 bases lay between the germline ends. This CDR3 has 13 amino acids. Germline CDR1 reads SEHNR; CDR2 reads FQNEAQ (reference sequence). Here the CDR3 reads CASSFTGNTEAFF. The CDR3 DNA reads TGTGCCAGCAGCTTCACCGGGAACACTGAAGCTTTCTTT.

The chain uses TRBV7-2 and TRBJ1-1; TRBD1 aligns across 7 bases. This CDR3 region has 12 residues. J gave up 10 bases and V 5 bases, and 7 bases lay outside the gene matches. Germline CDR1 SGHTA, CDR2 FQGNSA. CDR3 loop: CASSVGQSRAFF. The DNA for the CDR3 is TGTGCCAGCAGCGTGGGACAGTCTAGAGCTTTCTTT.

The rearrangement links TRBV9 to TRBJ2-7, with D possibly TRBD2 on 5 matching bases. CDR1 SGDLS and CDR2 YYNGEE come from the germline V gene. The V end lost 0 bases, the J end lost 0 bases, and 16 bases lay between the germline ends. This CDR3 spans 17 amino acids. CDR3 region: CASSVGPGGGGSYEQYF. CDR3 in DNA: TGTGCCAGCAGCGTAGGACCGGGTGGTGGAGGCTCCTACGAGCAGTACTTC. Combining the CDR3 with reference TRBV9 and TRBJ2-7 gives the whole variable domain DSGVTQTPKHLITATGQRVTLRCSPRSGDLSVYWYQQSLDQGLQFLIQYYNGEERAKGNILERFSAQQFPDLHSELNLSSLELGDSALYFCASSVGPGGGGSYEQYFGPGTRLTVT.

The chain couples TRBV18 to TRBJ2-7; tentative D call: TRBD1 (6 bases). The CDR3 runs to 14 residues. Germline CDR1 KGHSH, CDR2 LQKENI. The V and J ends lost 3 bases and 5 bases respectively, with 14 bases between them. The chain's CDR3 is CASSPSWGQDEQYF. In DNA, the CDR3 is TGTGCCAGCTCACCCTCGTGGGGGCAGGACGAGCAGTACTTC.

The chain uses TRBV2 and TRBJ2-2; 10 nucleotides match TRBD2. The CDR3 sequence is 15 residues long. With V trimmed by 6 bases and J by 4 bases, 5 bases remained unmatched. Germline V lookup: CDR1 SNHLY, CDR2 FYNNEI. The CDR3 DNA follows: TGTGCCAGCAGGGAGCGGGAGGGAGGCACCGGGGAGCTGTTTTTT. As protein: CASREREGGTGELFF.

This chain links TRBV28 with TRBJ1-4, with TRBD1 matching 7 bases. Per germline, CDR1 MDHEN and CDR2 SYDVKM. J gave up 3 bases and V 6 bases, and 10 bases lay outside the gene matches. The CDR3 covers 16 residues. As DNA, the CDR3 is TGTGCCAGCAGACCATCAACAGGGGCTTCTAATGAAAAACTGTTTTTT. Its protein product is CASRPSTGASNEKLFF.

CDR3 amino acids: CASSQGGEETQYF. The CDR3 DNA is TGTGCCAGCAGCCAGGGCGGGGAAGAGACCCAGTACTTC. The chain carries TRBV3-1 (or the pseudogene TRBV3-2) and TRBJ2-5; tentative D call: TRBD2 (6 bases). The CDR3 runs 13 residues. With 3 bases removed from V and 3 bases from J, the gap between germline ends came to 8 bases. CDR1 and CDR2 from the germline V gene are LGHDT and YNNKEL (reference sequence).

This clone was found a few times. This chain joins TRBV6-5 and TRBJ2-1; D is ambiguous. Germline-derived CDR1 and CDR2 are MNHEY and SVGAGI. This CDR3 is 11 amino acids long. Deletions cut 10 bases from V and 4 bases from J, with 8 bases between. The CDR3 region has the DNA TGTGCCACCCCTACTTACAATGAGCAGTTCTTC. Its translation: CATPTYNEQFF.

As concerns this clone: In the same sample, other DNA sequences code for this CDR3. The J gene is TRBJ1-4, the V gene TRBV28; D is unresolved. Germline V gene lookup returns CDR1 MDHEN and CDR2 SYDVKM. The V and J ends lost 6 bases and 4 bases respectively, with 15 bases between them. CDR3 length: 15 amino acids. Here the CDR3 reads CASSPPTGNNEKLFF. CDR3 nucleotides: TGTGCCAGCAGCCCCCCGACGGGAAATAATGAAAAACTGTTTTTT.

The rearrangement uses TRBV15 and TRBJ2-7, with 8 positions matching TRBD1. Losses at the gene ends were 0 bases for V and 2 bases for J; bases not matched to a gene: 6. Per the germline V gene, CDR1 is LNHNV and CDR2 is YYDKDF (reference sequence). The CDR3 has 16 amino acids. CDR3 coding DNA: TGTGCCACCAGCAGAGATTACCCGACAGGGGCCTACGAGCAGTACTTC. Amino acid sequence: CATSRDYPTGAYEQYF.

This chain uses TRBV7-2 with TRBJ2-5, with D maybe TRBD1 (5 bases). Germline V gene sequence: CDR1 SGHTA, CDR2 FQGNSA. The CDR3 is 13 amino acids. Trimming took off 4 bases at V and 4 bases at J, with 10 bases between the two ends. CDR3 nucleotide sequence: TGTGCCAGCAGCTCAGGGCCCCCAGAGACCCAGTACTTC. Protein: CASSSGPPETQYF.

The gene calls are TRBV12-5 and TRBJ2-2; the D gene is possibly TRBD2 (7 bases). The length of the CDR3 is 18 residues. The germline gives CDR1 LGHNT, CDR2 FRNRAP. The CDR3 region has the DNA TGTGCCCGTGGTACGGGGGGCAGTAGCGCGAAGGGGACCGGGGAGCTGTTTTTT. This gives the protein CARGTGGSSAKGTGELFF.

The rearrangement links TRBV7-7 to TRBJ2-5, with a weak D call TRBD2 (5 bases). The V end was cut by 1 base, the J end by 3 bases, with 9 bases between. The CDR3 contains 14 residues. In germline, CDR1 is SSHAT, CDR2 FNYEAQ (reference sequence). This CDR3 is CASSLVGREETQYF. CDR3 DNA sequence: TGTGCCAGCAGCTTAGTAGGGCGGGAAGAGACCCAGTACTTC.

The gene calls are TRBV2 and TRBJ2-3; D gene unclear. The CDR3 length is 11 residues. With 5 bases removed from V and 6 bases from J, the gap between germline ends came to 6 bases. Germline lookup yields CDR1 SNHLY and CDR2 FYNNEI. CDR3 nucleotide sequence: TGTGCCAGCAGTTTGGAGGATACGCAGTATTTT. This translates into CASSLEDTQYF.

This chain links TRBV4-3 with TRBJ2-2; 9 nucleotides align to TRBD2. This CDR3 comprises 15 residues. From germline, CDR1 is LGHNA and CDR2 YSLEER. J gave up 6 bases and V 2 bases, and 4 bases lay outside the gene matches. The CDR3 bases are TGCGCCAGCAGCCAAATAGCGGGAGTAGCCGGGGAGCTGTTTTTT. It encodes CASSQIAGVAGELFF.

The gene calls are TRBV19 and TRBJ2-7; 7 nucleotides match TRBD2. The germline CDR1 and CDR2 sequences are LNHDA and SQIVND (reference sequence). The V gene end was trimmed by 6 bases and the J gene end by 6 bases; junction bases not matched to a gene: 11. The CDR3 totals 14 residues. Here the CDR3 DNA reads TGTGCCAGTAGCCGTGCGCGGGAGTCGGGCGAGCAGTACTTC. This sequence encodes CASSRARESGEQYF.